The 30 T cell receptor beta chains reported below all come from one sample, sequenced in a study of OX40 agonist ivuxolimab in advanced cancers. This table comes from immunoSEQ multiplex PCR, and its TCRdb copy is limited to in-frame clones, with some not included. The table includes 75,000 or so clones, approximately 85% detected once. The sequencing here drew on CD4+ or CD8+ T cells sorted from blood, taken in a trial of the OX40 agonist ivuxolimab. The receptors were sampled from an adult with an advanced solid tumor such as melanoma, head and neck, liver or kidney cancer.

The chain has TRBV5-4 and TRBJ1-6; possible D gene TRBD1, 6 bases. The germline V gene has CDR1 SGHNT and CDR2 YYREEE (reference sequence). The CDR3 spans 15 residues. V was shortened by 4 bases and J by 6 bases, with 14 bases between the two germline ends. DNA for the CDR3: TGTGCCAGCAGCACACAGGGATTTTTTAATTCACCCCTCCACTTT. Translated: CASSTQGFFNSPLHF. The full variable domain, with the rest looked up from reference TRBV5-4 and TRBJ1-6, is ETGVTQSPTHLIKTRGQQVTLRCSSQSGHNTVSWYQQALGQGPQFIFQYYREEENGRGNFPPRFSGLQFPNYSSELNVNALELDDSALYLCASSTQGFFNSPLHFGNGTRLTVT.

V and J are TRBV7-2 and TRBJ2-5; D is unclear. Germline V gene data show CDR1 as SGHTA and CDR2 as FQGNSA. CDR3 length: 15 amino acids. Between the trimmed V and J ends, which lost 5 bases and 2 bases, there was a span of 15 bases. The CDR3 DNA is TGTGCCAGCAGCCGGGCGGTCGGGCAGCAAGAGACCCAGTACTTC. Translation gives CASSRAVGQQETQYF.

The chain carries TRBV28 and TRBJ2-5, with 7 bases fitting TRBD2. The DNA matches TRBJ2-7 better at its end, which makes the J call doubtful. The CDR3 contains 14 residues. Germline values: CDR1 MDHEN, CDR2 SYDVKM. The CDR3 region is CASSLPRLANEQYF. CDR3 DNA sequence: TGTGCCAGCAGTCTGCCGAGACTAGCTAACGAGCAGTACTTC.

The CDR3 region has the DNA TGTGCCAGCAGCTTAGACGCAGCGGGGGGAGAGACCCAGTACTTC. Amino acids: CASSLDAAGGETQYF. This chain uses TRBV7-9 with TRBJ2-5; 9 nucleotides agree with TRBD2. The V segment lost 1 base and the J segment 4 bases; nucleotides outside the gene matches: 4. CDR3 size: 15 residues. Germline CDR1 and CDR2: SEHNR and FQNEAQ (reference sequence).

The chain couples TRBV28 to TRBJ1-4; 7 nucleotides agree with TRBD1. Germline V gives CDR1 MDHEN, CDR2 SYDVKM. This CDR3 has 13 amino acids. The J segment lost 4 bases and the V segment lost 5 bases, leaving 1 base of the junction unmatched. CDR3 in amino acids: CASSRQGNEKLFF. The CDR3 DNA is TGTGCCAGCAGTCGACAGGGTAATGAAAAACTGTTTTTT. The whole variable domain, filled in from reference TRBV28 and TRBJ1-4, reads DVKVTQSSRYLVKRTGEKVFLECVQDMDHENMFWYRQDPGLGLRLIYFSYDVKMKEKGDIPEGYSVSREKKERFSLILESASTNQTSMYLCASSRQGNEKLFFGSGTQLSVL.

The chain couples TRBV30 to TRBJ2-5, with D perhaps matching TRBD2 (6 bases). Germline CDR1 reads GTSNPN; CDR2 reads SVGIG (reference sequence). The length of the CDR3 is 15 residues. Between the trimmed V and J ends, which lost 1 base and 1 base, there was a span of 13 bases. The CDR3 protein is CAWSGGGTGQETQYF. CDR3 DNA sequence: TGTGCCTGGAGTGGTGGAGGGACGGGCCAAGAGACCCAGTACTTC.

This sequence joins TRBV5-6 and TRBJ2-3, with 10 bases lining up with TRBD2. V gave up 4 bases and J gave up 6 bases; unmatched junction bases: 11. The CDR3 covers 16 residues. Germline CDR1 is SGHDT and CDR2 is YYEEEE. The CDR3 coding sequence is TGTGCCAGCAGCAGCCGGGGACTAGCGATAGACGATACGCAGTATTTT. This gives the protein CASSSRGLAIDDTQYF.

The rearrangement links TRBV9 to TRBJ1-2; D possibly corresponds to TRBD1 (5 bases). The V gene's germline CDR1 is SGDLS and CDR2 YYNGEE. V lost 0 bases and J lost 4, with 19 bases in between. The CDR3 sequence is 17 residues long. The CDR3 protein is CASSVEVSVVGAYGYTF. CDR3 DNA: TGTGCCAGCAGCGTAGAAGTAAGTGTTGTAGGGGCCTATGGCTACACCTTC.

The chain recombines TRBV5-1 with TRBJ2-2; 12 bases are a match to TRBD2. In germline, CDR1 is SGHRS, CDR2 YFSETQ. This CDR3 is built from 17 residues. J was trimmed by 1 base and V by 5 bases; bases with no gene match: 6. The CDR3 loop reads CASRATSGGENTGELFF. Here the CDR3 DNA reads TGCGCCAGCAGAGCGACTAGCGGGGGAGAGAACACCGGGGAGCTGTTTTTT.

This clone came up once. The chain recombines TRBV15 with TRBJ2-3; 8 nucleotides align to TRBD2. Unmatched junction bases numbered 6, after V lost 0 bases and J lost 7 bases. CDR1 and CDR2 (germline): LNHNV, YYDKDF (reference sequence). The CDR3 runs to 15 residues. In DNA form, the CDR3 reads TGTGCCACCAGCAGAGATATGTCGGGGGGGAATACGCAGTATTTT. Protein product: CATSRDMSGGNTQYF. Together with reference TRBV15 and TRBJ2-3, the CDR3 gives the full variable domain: DAMVIQNPRYQVTQFGKPVTLSCSQTLNHNVMYWYQQKSSQAPKLLFHYYDKDFNNEADTPDNFQSRRPNTSFCFLDIRSPGLGDTAMYLCATSRDMSGGNTQYFGPGTRLTVL.

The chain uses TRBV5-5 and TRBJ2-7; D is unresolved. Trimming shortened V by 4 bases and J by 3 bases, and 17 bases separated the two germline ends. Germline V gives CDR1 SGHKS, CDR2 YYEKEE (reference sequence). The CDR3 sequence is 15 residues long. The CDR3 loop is CASSPVVGGGYEQYF. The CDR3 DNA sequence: TGTGCCAGCAGCCCCGTAGTAGGCGGTGGCTACGAGCAGTACTTC.

DNA for the CDR3: TGTGCCAGCAGCCCTCTGACTAGCGGCCAAGAGACCCAGTACTTC. Translating gives CASSPLTSGQETQYF. The J gene is TRBJ2-5, the V gene TRBV7-8; 9 nucleotides match TRBD2. Germline V gene sequence: CDR1 SGHVS, CDR2 FQNEAQ. The CDR3 spans 15 residues. Trimming removed 5 bases from V and 1 base from J; junction bases left unmatched: 5.

This CDR3 reads CASTTGEKLFF. Written as DNA, the CDR3 is TGCGCCAGCACGACGGGGGAAAAACTGTTTTTT. The rearrangement uses TRBV10-2 and TRBJ1-4; D remains unclear. The V and J ends lost 7 bases and 8 bases respectively, with 8 bases between them. The CDR3 extends over 11 amino acids. Germline V lookup: CDR1 WSHSY, CDR2 SAAADI.

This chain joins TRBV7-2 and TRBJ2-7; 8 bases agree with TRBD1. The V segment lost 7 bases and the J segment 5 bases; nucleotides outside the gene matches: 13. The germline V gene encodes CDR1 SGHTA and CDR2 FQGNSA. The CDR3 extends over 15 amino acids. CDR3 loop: CASTFTPGQANEQYF. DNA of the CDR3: TGTGCCAGCACCTTTACCCCGGGACAGGCCAACGAGCAGTACTTC. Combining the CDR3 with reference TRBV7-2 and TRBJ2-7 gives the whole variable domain GAGVSQSPSNKVTEKGKDVELRCDPISGHTALYWYRQSLGQGLEFLIYFQGNSAPDKSGLPSDRFSAERTGGSVSTLTIQRTQQEDSAVYLCASTFTPGQANEQYFGPGTRLTVT.

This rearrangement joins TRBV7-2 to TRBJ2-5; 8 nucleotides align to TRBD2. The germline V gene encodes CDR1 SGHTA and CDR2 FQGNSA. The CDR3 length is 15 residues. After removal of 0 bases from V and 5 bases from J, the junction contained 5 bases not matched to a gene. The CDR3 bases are TGTGCCAGCAGCTTAGCCCGGGGGGGCCAGGAGACCCAGTACTTC. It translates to CASSLARGGQETQYF.

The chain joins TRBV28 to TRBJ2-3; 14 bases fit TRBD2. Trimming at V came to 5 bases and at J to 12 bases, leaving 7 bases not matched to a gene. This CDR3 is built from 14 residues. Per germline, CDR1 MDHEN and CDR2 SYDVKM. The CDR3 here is CASSPGLAGAAQYF. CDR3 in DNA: TGTGCCAGCAGTCCGGGACTAGCGGGAGCAGCACAGTATTTT.

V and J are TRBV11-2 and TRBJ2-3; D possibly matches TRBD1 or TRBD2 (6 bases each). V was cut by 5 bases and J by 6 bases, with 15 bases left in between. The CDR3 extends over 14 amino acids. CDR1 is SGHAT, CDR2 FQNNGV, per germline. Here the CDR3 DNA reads TGTGCCAGCAGCCCAAAACCGGGGGCCGATACGCAGTATTTT. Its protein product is CASSPKPGADTQYF.

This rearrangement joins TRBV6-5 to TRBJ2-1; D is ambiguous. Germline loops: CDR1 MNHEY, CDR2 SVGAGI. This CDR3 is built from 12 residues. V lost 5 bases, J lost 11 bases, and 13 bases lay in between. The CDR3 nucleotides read TGTGCCAGCAGTGAGAGACCGGAGCAGCAGTTCTTC. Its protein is CASSERPEQQFF.

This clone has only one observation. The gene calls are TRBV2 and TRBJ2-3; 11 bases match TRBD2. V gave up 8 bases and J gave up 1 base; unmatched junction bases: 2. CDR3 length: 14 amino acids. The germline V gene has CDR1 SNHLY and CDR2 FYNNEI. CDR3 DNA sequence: TGTGCCAGCCTAGCGGGGGGCCGCACAGATACGCAGTATTTT. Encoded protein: CASLAGGRTDTQYF.

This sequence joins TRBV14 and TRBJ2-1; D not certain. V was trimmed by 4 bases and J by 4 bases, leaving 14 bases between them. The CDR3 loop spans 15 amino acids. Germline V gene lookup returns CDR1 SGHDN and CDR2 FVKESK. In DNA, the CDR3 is TGTGCCAGCAGCCGAAGGTCGGGTGGGTACAATGAGCAGTTCTTC. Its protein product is CASSRRSGGYNEQFF.

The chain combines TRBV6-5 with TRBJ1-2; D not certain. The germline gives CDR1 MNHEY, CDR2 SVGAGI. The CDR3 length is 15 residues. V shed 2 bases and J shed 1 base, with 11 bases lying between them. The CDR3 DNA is TGTGCCAGCAGTTACGGTGAAGCCCTTAACTATGGCTACACCTTC. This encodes CASSYGEALNYGYTF.

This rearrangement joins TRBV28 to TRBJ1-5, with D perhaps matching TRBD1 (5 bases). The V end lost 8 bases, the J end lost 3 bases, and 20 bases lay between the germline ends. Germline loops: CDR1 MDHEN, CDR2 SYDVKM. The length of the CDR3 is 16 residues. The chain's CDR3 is CASSHSGGEANQPQHF. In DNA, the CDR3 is TGTGCCAGCTCCCACAGCGGGGGTGAGGCCAATCAGCCCCAGCATTTT. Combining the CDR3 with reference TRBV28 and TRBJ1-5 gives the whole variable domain DVKVTQSSRYLVKRTGEKVFLECVQDMDHENMFWYRQDPGLGLRLIYFSYDVKMKEKGDIPEGYSVSREKKERFSLILESASTNQTSMYLCASSHSGGEANQPQHFGDGTRLSIL.

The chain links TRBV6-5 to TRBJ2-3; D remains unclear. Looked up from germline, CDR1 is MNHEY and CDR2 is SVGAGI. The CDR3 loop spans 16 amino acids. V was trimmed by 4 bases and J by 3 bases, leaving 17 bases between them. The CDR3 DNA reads TGTGCCAGCAGTTCCCCCGACACCTCCGGGACAGATACGCAGTATTTT. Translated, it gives CASSSPDTSGTDTQYF.

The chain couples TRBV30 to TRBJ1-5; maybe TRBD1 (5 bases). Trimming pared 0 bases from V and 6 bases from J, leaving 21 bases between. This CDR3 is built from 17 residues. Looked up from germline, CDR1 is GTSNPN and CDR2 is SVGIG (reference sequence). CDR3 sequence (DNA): TGTGCCTGGAGTGTACCCGACTCAGGGATGGTTGGTCAGCCCCAGCATTTT. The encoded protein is CAWSVPDSGMVGQPQHF.

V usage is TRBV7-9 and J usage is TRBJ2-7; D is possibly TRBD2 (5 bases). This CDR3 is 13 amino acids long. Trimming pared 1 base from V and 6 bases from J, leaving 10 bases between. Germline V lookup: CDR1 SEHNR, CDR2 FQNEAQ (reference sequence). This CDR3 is CASSLVGEGEQYF. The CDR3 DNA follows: TGTGCCAGCAGCTTAGTGGGAGAGGGCGAGCAGTACTTC.

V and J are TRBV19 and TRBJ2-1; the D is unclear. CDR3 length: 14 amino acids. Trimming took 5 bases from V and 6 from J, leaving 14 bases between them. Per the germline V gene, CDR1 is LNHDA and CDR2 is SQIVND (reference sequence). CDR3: CASSPQTDSNEQFF. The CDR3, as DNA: TGTGCCAGTAGTCCACAGACCGACTCCAATGAGCAGTTCTTC.

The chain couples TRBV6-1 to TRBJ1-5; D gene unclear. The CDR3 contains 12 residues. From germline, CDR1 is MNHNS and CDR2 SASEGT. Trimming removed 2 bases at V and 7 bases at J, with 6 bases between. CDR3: CASSETVQPQHF. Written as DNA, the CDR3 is TGTGCCAGCAGTGAAACAGTCCAGCCCCAGCATTTT.

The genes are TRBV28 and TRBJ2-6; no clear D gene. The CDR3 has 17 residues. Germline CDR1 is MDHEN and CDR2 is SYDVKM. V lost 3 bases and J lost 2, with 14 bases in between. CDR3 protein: CASSFGSGYPGANVLTF. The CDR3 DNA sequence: TGTGCCAGCAGTTTTGGATCCGGATACCCTGGGGCCAACGTCCTGACTTTC. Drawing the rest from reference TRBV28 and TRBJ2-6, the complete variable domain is DVKVTQSSRYLVKRTGEKVFLECVQDMDHENMFWYRQDPGLGLRLIYFSYDVKMKEKGDIPEGYSVSREKKERFSLILESASTNQTSMYLCASSFGSGYPGANVLTFGAGSRLTVL.

CDR3 nucleotide sequence: TGTGCCAGCAGCTTAGGGCTCAGCACCTATCTTAATCAGCCCCAGCATTTT. Protein: CASSLGLSTYLNQPQHF. The chain has TRBV7-2 and TRBJ1-5; D ambiguous. The CDR3 is 17 amino acids. The germline V gene has CDR1 SGHTA and CDR2 FQGNSA. The ends were cut back, 1 base at V and 4 bases at J, with 17 bases in the middle.

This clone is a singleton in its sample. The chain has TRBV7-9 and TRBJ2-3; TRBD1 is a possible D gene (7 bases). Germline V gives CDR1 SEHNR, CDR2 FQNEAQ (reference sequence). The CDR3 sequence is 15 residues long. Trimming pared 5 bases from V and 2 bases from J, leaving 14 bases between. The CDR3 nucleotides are TGTGCCAGCAGCCCCAGGGGGGAAAACACAGATACGCAGTATTTT. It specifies CASSPRGENTDTQYF.